Presented here are 29 T cell receptor beta chains from one specimen sequenced in a study of T-cell reconstitution after alpha-beta-depleted transplantation in children. The library targeted TCRbeta and was prepared with unique molecular identifiers. TCRdb recomputed calls from the PCR reads with MiXCR, one row per CDR3 protein. Of just over 950,000 distinct CDR3 sequences listed, about 29% are singletons. Here the sequenced sample was PBMCs, mostly from graft donor cells, taken 360 days after TCRalphabeta/CD19-depleted stem cell transplant. These receptor sequences come from a boy in the first two years of life who had a stem cell transplant for SCID, so the T cells may come from the graft donor.

The genes are TRBV6-1 and TRBJ1-1; TRBD1 agrees at 12 bases. This CDR3 has 16 residues. From germline, CDR1 is MNHNS and CDR2 SASEGT. J lost 1 base, V lost 4 bases, and 4 bases had no gene match. The CDR3 spells CASSVGTGGSNTEAFF. CDR3 DNA: TGTGCCAGCAGTGTGGGGACAGGGGGCTCGAACACTGAAGCTTTCTTT.

This clonotype was seen a few times. This chain joins TRBV20-1 and TRBJ2-7; D tentatively fits TRBD1 or TRBD2 (6 bases each). Germline CDR1 DFQATT, CDR2 SNEGSKA (reference sequence). The CDR3 length is 14 residues. V lost 6 bases and J 2 bases, leaving 17 bases between the germline ends. The CDR3, as DNA: TGCAGTGCGGGGCGGGACACAGCTACCTACGAGCAGTACTTC. This gives the protein CSAGRDTATYEQYF.

In this sample, this clonotype turned up a few times. CDR3: CAISGAPPGANVLTF. The CDR3 coding sequence is TGTGCCATCAGTGGGGCGCCTCCTGGGGCCAACGTCCTGACTTTC. The chain links TRBV10-3 to TRBJ2-6; D not resolved. The CDR3 length is 15 residues. Deletions cut 4 bases from V and 2 bases from J, with 9 bases between. Germline assignment: CDR1 ENHRY and CDR2 SYGVKD.

The chain uses TRBV5-1 and TRBJ2-1; the D gene could be TRBD1 or TRBD2 (5 bases each). The ends were cut back, 4 bases at V and 2 bases at J, with 16 bases in the middle. Germline lookup yields CDR1 SGHRS and CDR2 YFSETQ. This CDR3 has 16 amino acids. CDR3 DNA: TGCGCCAGCAGCCACCAGGGACCAGCTACCTACAATGAGCAGTTCTTC. This codes for CASSHQGPATYNEQFF.

In this sample, this clonotype turned up many times. The chain has TRBV12-3 or TRBV12-4 and TRBJ2-1, with unresolved D. The V end lost 6 bases, the J end lost 5 bases, and 11 bases lay between the germline ends. The CDR3 is 13 residues long. The CDR3 is CASSRDLNNEQFF. DNA of the CDR3: TGTGCCAGCAGCCGCGACCTAAACAATGAGCAGTTCTTC.

The count of this clonotype is one. V is TRBV12-3 or TRBV12-4 and J is TRBJ2-7; TRBD2 agrees at 11 bases. The CDR3 covers 15 residues. J was trimmed by 6 bases and V by 3 bases; bases with no gene match: 7. CDR3 amino acids: CASSFFSGGASEQYF. CDR3 bases: TGTGCCAGCAGTTTCTTTAGCGGGGGGGCAAGCGAGCAGTACTTC.

The rearrangement uses TRBV15 and TRBJ1-3, with D uncertain. V lost 3 bases and J 0 bases, leaving 9 bases between the germline ends. The V gene's germline CDR1 is LNHNV and CDR2 YYDKDF (reference sequence). The CDR3 has 15 amino acids. This CDR3 is CATSSGWNSGNTIYF. In nucleotides, the CDR3 is TGTGCCACCAGCAGTGGGTGGAACTCTGGAAACACCATATATTTT.

The J gene is TRBJ1-1, the V gene TRBV15; D unresolved. With 0 bases removed from V and 8 bases from J, the gap between germline ends came to 16 bases. The CDR3 runs 15 residues. Per germline, CDR1 LNHNV and CDR2 YYDKDF (reference sequence). The chain's CDR3 is CATSRDVLSLREAFF. The DNA for the CDR3 is TGTGCCACCAGCAGAGATGTCTTATCCCTTCGGGAAGCTTTCTTT.

The sample holds many counts of this clonotype. The chain has TRBV12-3 or TRBV12-4 and TRBJ2-1; D gene unclear. The CDR3 contains 12 residues. V lost 3 bases and J lost 6, with 6 bases in between. The CDR3 is CASSFSSNEQFF. The DNA of the CDR3 is TGTGCCAGCAGTTTTTCTAGCAATGAGCAGTTCTTC.

This clonotype has more than one count but fewer than ten. The J gene is TRBJ2-3, the V gene TRBV20-1; possible D gene TRBD1, 5 bases. Per germline, CDR1 DFQATT and CDR2 SNEGSKA (reference sequence). There are 14 residues in the CDR3. The V gene lost 4 bases and the J gene lost 4 bases, with 15 bases spanning the gap. The CDR3 loop reads CSANAGSYPDTQYF. The CDR3 DNA follows: TGCAGTGCTAATGCAGGGTCGTATCCAGATACGCAGTATTTT.

This clonotype was seen only a few times. CDR3 region: CASSLSGLARGEQYF. The CDR3 nucleotides are TGTGCCAGCAGCCTCTCGGGGCTAGCGAGGGGCGAGCAGTACTTC. The chain joins TRBV9 to TRBJ2-7, with a possible D match to TRBD2 (6 bases). Trimming cost V 4 bases and J 6 bases, with 20 bases left between them. Germline V gene lookup returns CDR1 SGDLS and CDR2 YYNGEE. There are 15 residues in the CDR3.

This clonotype was seen only once. The chain recombines TRBV11-2 with TRBJ2-3, with a weak D call TRBD2 (6 bases). The V end was cut by 0 bases, the J end by 6 bases, with 10 bases between. Germline CDR1 reads SGHAT; CDR2 reads FQNNGV. The CDR3 runs to 14 residues. CDR3 nucleotides: TGTGCCAGCAGCTTAGATTCGGGAGTCGATACGCAGTATTTT. It specifies CASSLDSGVDTQYF.

This clonotype has only a few counts. The V call is TRBV29-1, the J call TRBJ2-1; D call uncertain. Germline CDR1 SQVTM, CDR2 ANQGSEA. This CDR3 contains 14 residues. Trimming removed 5 bases at V and 0 bases at J, with 11 bases between. In DNA, the CDR3 is TGCAGCGTTCGATTGATCATCTCCTACAATGAGCAGTTCTTC. As protein: CSVRLIISYNEQFF.

A remark on this clonotype: One end of the junction does not line up with germline, which may come from a read error. DNA for the CDR3: TGTGCCAGCAGTTACGGACCTAGCCATCAGCCCCAGCATTTT. This gives the protein CASSYGPSHQPQHF. This chain joins TRBV6-2 or TRBV6-3 and TRBJ1-5; D is unclear. This CDR3 has 14 residues. In germline, CDR1 is MNHEY, CDR2 SVGEGT.

The chain links TRBV7-9 to TRBJ1-2; 8 nucleotides align to TRBD1. The CDR3 contains 15 residues. Trimming removed 5 bases from V and 1 base from J; junction bases left unmatched: 6. Germline assignment: CDR1 SEHNR and CDR2 FQNEAQ (reference sequence). The CDR3 DNA follows: TGTGCCAGCAGCCAGACAGGGGCCAGTAACTATGGCTACACCTTC. Protein product: CASSQTGASNYGYTF.

V is TRBV10-3 and J is TRBJ1-1, with 7 bases aligning to TRBD1. Trimming at V came to 3 bases and at J to 3 bases, leaving 10 bases not matched to a gene. The CDR3 spans 16 residues. Germline CDR1 is ENHRY and CDR2 is SYGVKD. This chain's CDR3 is CAISEVMWDSYTEAFF. As DNA, the CDR3 is TGTGCCATCAGTGAAGTAATGTGGGACAGTTACACTGAAGCTTTCTTT.

This clonotype was found many times. The chain is built from TRBV3-1 and TRBJ1-5; a possible D gene is TRBD1 (5 bases). Trimming took off 3 bases at V and 4 bases at J, with 7 bases between the two ends. The CDR3 has 13 amino acids. CDR1 and CDR2 from the germline V gene are LGHDT and YNNKEL (reference sequence). As DNA, the CDR3 is TGTGCCAGCAGCCAGGGGGTAAATCAGCCCCAGCATTTT. Translating it yields CASSQGVNQPQHF.

This clonotype was found a few times. The chain carries TRBV5-1 and TRBJ1-1; D call uncertain. Deletions cut 4 bases from V and 5 bases from J, with 21 bases between. Germline V gene lookup returns CDR1 SGHRS and CDR2 YFSETQ. This CDR3 is built from 16 residues. CDR3 protein: CASSGNSSLIGTEAFF. The CDR3 DNA reads TGCGCCAGCAGCGGAAATAGCTCTTTAATCGGGACTGAAGCTTTCTTT. The full variable domain, its missing parts supplied by reference TRBV5-1 and TRBJ1-1, is KAGVTQTPRYLIKTRGQQVTLSCSPISGHRSVSWYQQTPGQGLQFLFEYFSETQRNKGNFPGRFSGRQFSNSRSEMNVSTLELGDSALYLCASSGNSSLIGTEAFFGQGTRLTVV.

V and J are TRBV11-2 and TRBJ2-1, with 8 nucleotides matching TRBD2. V lost 0 bases, J lost 0 bases, and 7 bases stayed unmatched. This CDR3 is built from 18 residues. Germline CDR1 SGHAT, CDR2 FQNNGV. DNA for the CDR3: TGTGCCAGCAGCTTAGACGGGGGGGCCGGTGGCTCCTACAATGAGCAGTTCTTC. This encodes CASSLDGGAGGSYNEQFF.

This clonotype was counted between two and nine times. The chain joins TRBV5-6 to TRBJ1-1; a weak D match, TRBD1 (5 bases). CDR3 length: 16 residues. Germline CDR1 SGHDT, CDR2 YYEEEE. Trimming removed 2 bases at V and 1 base at J, with 15 bases between. The CDR3 region has the DNA TGTGCCAGCAGCTTTCTAACAGGCGAGAGGAACACTGAAGCTTTCTTT. Translation gives CASSFLTGERNTEAFF.

This clonotype was recorded a few times. The chain uses TRBV7-9 and TRBJ1-4; no clear D gene. CDR1 SEHNR and CDR2 FQNEAQ come from the germline V gene (reference sequence). This CDR3 spans 14 amino acids. With 2 bases removed from V and 4 bases from J, the gap between germline ends came to 8 bases. CDR3 region: CASSLTASNEKLFF. As DNA, the CDR3 is TGTGCCAGCAGCTTAACGGCCAGTAATGAAAAACTGTTTTTT.

This clonotype has just a few counts. This chain joins TRBV29-1 and TRBJ2-1, with 14 bases identical to TRBD2. The CDR3 spans 15 residues. CDR1 is SQVTM and CDR2 is ANQGSEA in the germline V gene. V was clipped by 6 bases and J by 3 bases; unmatched bases: 4. The DNA for the CDR3 is TGCAGCGTCGAGGGACTAGCGGGGGACTACAATGAGCAGTTCTTC. Translation gives CSVEGLAGDYNEQFF.

The CDR3 DNA sequence: TGTGCCAGCAGCACGGACAGCAGTACTGGGGCCAACGTCCTGACTTTC. It translates to CASSTDSSTGANVLTF. The rearrangement joins TRBV5-6 to TRBJ2-6, with a possible D match to TRBD1 (6 bases). This CDR3 has 16 residues. V was shortened by 4 bases and J by 2 bases, with 13 bases between the two germline ends. In germline, CDR1 is SGHDT, CDR2 YYEEEE.

This clonotype showed up just a few times. The V and J genes are TRBV7-4 and TRBJ2-7; D not resolved. Germline values: CDR1 SGHVT, CDR2 SQSDAQ. V dropped 2 bases and J dropped 3 bases, with 14 bases sitting between them. This CDR3 is 15 amino acids long. The DNA of the CDR3 is TGTGCCAGCAGCTTAAAGGATAGGGCTTACTACGAGCAGTACTTC. It encodes CASSLKDRAYYEQYF. Complete variable domain (other parts from reference TRBV7-4 and TRBJ2-7): GAGVSQSPRYKVAKRGRDVALRCDSISGHVTLYWYRQTLGQGSEVLTYSQSDAQRDKSGRPSGRFSAERPERSVSTLKIQRTEQGDSAVYLCASSLKDRAYYEQYFGPGTRLTVT.

This clonotype was seen more than once but under ten times. The rearrangement links TRBV4-1 to TRBJ2-7; 9 nucleotides agree with TRBD2. V trimming: 10 bases; J trimming: 5 bases; junction bases outside the gene matches: 18. Germline CDR1 is MGHRA and CDR2 is YSYEKL. The CDR3 contains 16 residues. CDR3 coding DNA: TGCGCCACCTCTAGGCTAGCGGGGAGTTCATTCCACGAGCAGTACTTC. This gives the protein CATSRLAGSSFHEQYF.

The chain links TRBV4-3 to TRBJ2-6, with TRBD1 as a possible D gene (5 bases). Trimming removed 0 bases from V and 2 bases from J, with 14 bases in between. Germline CDR1 and CDR2: LGHNA and YSLEER. This CDR3 has 18 amino acids. CDR3 in DNA: TGCGCCAGCAGCCAAGATGGGAACAGGTGGGCTGGGGCCAACGTCCTGACTTTC. It codes for CASSQDGNRWAGANVLTF.

This clonotype was seen a few times. V is TRBV5-4 and J is TRBJ2-5, with D tentatively TRBD1 or TRBD2 (5 bases each). The CDR3 loop spans 13 amino acids. Germline loops: CDR1 SGHNT, CDR2 YYREEE (reference sequence). V shed 9 bases and J shed 4 bases, with 16 bases lying between them. The CDR3 nucleotides read TGTGCCACCCGACGGGACCACGGAGAGACCCAGTACTTC. This sequence encodes CATRRDHGETQYF.

This sequence joins TRBV20-1 and TRBJ1-1; TRBD1 agrees at 7 bases. This CDR3 comprises 13 residues. Germline CDR1 reads DFQATT; CDR2 reads SNEGSKA (reference sequence). Germline trimming cut 6 bases from V and 4 bases from J; bases unmatched to any gene: 8. CDR3 DNA: TGCAGTGCCAGGCACGACAGGGCCACTGAAGCTTTCTTT. Protein: CSARHDRATEAFF.

This clonotype came up a few times. This chain connects TRBV12-3 or TRBV12-4 to TRBJ2-5; 8 nucleotides match TRBD1. V was clipped by 6 bases and J by 7 bases; unmatched bases: 7. The CDR3 totals 13 residues. The CDR3 sequence is CASRGDRPRTQYF. CDR3 coding DNA: TGTGCCAGCAGGGGGGACAGGCCTCGGACCCAGTACTTC.